This T cell receptor (beta chain) derives from a study of CDR3 diversity in severe acne. A single record per CDR3 protein comes from TCRdb applying MiXCR to the PCR reads. The table has approximately 80,000 distinct CDR3 sequences, over 40% seen once. Comments on this clonotype: No conserved phenylalanine or tryptophan is present at the end of the CDR3, so a read error is the likely explanation.

The CDR3 consists of 16 residues. The germline V gene has CDR1 SGHTA and CDR2 FQGTGA. The V and J ends lost 2 bases and 7 bases, in that order; junction bases with no gene match: 10. This receptor was taken from a male donor in good health, without acne. The chain recombines TRBV7-3 with TRBJ2-1; 8 bases are a match to TRBD2. The sequenced material came from blood. In DNA, the CDR3 is TGTGCCAGCAGCTTATGGGCCGGGACTAGATTTAATGAGCAGTTCTAC. It is translated as CASSLWAGTRFNEQFY.